Below, 25 T cell receptor beta chains from the same sample are listed, as sequenced in a study of T-cell memory formation after mild COVID-19. TCRdb redid the calling of the 5' RACE reads with MiXCR, one entry per CDR3 protein. In the table there are a few hundred thousand distinct CDR3 sequences, around 16% of which are singletons. The sample was PBMCs or a T cell subset sorted from them (not recorded which). These receptors were taken from a man aged 18 to 30 who had mild COVID-19 (a few samples of this study predate the infection). Cell type and time point are not known.

V is TRBV7-9 and J is TRBJ2-7, with D perhaps TRBD1 (6 bases). CDR1 is SEHNR, CDR2 FQNEAQ, per germline (reference sequence). The V gene lost 5 bases and the J gene lost 2 bases, with 10 bases spanning the gap. CDR3 size: 13 residues. The CDR3 loop reads CASSLGDTYEQYV. The CDR3 bases are TGTGCCAGCAGCCTGGGGGACACCTACGAGCAGTACGTC.

The chain links TRBV5-1 to TRBJ1-4; a possible D gene is TRBD1 (5 bases). Germline V CDR1 and CDR2: SGHRS, YFSETQ. Trimming shortened V by 0 bases and J by 12 bases, and 15 bases separated the two germline ends. This CDR3 has 14 residues. CDR3 nucleotides: TGCGCCAGCAGCTTGGCCTATAGGGGCGTCGAACTGTTTTTT. This encodes CASSLAYRGVELFF.

The chain combines TRBV4-2 with TRBJ1-4; D possibly corresponds to TRBD1 (5 bases). V lost 4 bases to trimming and J lost 4 bases, with 19 bases between them. The CDR3 is 17 residues long. CDR1 is LGHNA, CDR2 YNFKEQ, per germline. The CDR3 loop is CASSPRAGTLFNEKLFF. The CDR3 DNA follows: TGTGCCAGCAGCCCTCGGGCAGGGACCCTCTTTAATGAAAAACTGTTTTTT.

This clonotype was detected a few times. The rearrangement uses TRBV10-3 and TRBJ2-7, with D unresolved. The germline V gene encodes CDR1 ENHRY and CDR2 SYGVKD. The length of the CDR3 is 12 residues. V was shortened by 3 bases and J by 3 bases, with 6 bases between the two germline ends. CDR3 in DNA: TGTGCCATCAGTGACCGGATCTACGAGCAGTACGTC. It specifies CAISDRIYEQYV.

The rearrangement links TRBV9 to TRBJ2-5; D not certain. CDR3 length: 13 amino acids. The V end was cut by 3 bases, the J end by 5 bases, with 11 bases between. From germline, CDR1 is SGDLS and CDR2 YYNGEE. The CDR3 DNA sequence: TGTGCCAGCAGCGCCGCCCCACGGGAGACCCAGTACTTC. Protein sequence: CASSAAPRETQYF.

This clonotype has just a few counts. The chain employs TRBV4-3 and TRBJ2-5; D call uncertain. There are 15 residues in the CDR3. Germline CDR1 LGHNA, CDR2 YSLEER. Deletions cut 0 bases from V and 5 bases from J, with 13 bases between. The CDR3 nucleotides read TGCGCCAGCAGCCAAGATTTCTTCGGCGTGGAGACCCAGTACTTC. Amino acid sequence: CASSQDFFGVETQYF.

The genes are TRBV12-3 or TRBV12-4 and TRBJ1-5; 9 nucleotides align to TRBD1. This CDR3 has 15 amino acids. V trimming: 11 bases; J trimming: 0 bases; junction bases outside the gene matches: 8. CDR3 protein: CAGTGQGNSNQPQHF. The CDR3 DNA follows: TGTGCCGGAACAGGACAGGGGAATAGCAATCAGCCCCAGCATTTT.

This clonotype came up a few times. The chain carries TRBV11-2 and TRBJ2-1, with 11 bases that match TRBD2. After removal of 5 bases from V and 8 bases from J, the junction contained 8 bases not matched to a gene. This CDR3 region has 15 residues. Germline V gene data show CDR1 as SGHAT and CDR2 as FQNNGV. In DNA form, the CDR3 reads TGTGCCAGCAGCCCGACTAGCGGGGTAAAGGATGAGCAGTTCTTC. It specifies CASSPTSGVKDEQFF.

This clonotype was picked up a small number of times. In DNA, the CDR3 is TGTGCCAGCAGCTCCCAGGGACAGGGAGGCGGAGATACGCAGTATTTT. It is translated as CASSSQGQGGGDTQYF. This chain connects TRBV7-3 to TRBJ2-3, with 9 positions matching TRBD1. The ends lost 4 bases at V and 5 bases at J; junction bases unmatched: 10. Germline values: CDR1 SGHTA, CDR2 FQGTGA. The CDR3 has 16 amino acids.

CDR3 in amino acids: CSARKNEDSYNQPQHF. CDR3 sequence (DNA): TGCAGTGCTAGAAAGAACGAGGACTCTTATAATCAGCCCCAGCATTTT. The gene calls are TRBV20-1 and TRBJ1-5; D gene uncertain. The CDR3 extends over 16 amino acids. Trimming left V 2 bases short and J 4 bases short, with 18 bases between. Germline CDR1 is DFQATT and CDR2 is SNEGSKA (reference sequence).

This clonotype was seen a handful of times. The chain carries TRBV6-2 or TRBV6-3 and TRBJ2-1; 8 bases align to TRBD1. The germline V gene encodes CDR1 MNHEY and CDR2 SVGEGT. The J segment lost 7 bases and the V segment lost 5 bases, leaving 4 bases of the junction unmatched. CDR3 size: 13 residues. The CDR3 DNA reads TGTGCCAGCAGTACAGGGGGAAGGAATGAGCAGTTCTTC. This codes for CASSTGGRNEQFF.

The rearrangement uses TRBV5-5 and TRBJ1-2, with D perhaps TRBD1 (5 bases). The CDR3 has 12 residues. Germline values: CDR1 SGHKS, CDR2 YYEKEE (reference sequence). V was clipped by 1 base and J by 12 bases, with 13 bases between them. CDR3 loop: CASSLRVQGHTF. In nucleotides, the CDR3 is TGTGCCAGCAGCTTGAGGGTTCAGGGCCACACCTTC.

V is TRBV7-9 and J is TRBJ2-4, with D possibly being TRBD2 (5 bases). The length of the CDR3 is 14 residues. Germline V lookup: CDR1 SEHNR, CDR2 FQNEAQ (reference sequence). The V end was cut by 2 bases, the J end by 7 bases, with 12 bases between. CDR3 sequence: CASSLRSRGNIQYF. The DNA for the CDR3 is TGTGCCAGCAGCTTAAGATCCCGAGGGAACATTCAGTACTTC. Complete variable domain (other parts from reference TRBV7-9 and TRBJ2-4): DTGVSQNPRHKITKRGQNVTFRCDPISEHNRLYWYRQTLGQGPEFLTYFQNEAQLEKSRLLSDRFSAERPKGSFSTLEIQRTEQGDSAMYLCASSLRSRGNIQYFGAGTRLSVL.

This clonotype was seen more than once but under ten times. The chain recombines TRBV9 with TRBJ2-1, with D unresolved. Per the germline V gene, CDR1 is SGDLS and CDR2 is YYNGEE. V was trimmed by 0 bases and J by 6 bases, leaving 13 bases between them. CDR3 length equals 15 residues. The CDR3, as DNA: TGTGCCAGCAGCGTAGGGGGTAGTGAATTCAATGAGCAGTTCTTC. It codes for CASSVGGSEFNEQFF.

This clonotype was observed at least ten times. The rearrangement uses TRBV4-2 and TRBJ1-2; the D gene is possibly TRBD1 (6 bases). Deletions cut 0 bases from V and 4 bases from J, with 9 bases between. Germline V lookup: CDR1 LGHNA, CDR2 YNFKEQ. The CDR3 is 14 residues long. The CDR3 coding sequence is TGTGCCAGCAGCCAAGAGGGGGGCGGCTATGGCTACACCTTC. The encoded protein is CASSQEGGGYGYTF.

The table lists this clonotype with a few counts. DNA for the CDR3: TGTGCCAGCAGGCCAGACAGGGGGCGCAGGAATGAGCAGTTCTTC. Protein: CASRPDRGRRNEQFF. This sequence joins TRBV6-1 and TRBJ2-1; 10 bases line up with TRBD1. The CDR3 has 15 amino acids. V shed 6 bases, J shed 7 bases, and the junction held 9 bases outside the gene matches. CDR1 is MNHNS and CDR2 is SASEGT in the germline V gene.

The chain uses TRBV12-3 or TRBV12-4 and TRBJ1-3; 10 bases align to TRBD1. This CDR3 has 14 amino acids. V shed 5 bases, J shed 8 bases, and the junction held 6 bases outside the gene matches. In DNA, the CDR3 is TGTGCCAGCAGTCCGACAGGGGGCACGGACACCATATATTTT. Amino acids: CASSPTGGTDTIYF.

V is TRBV5-1 and J is TRBJ2-5; 7 bases fit TRBD1. This CDR3 is 15 amino acids long. Unmatched junction bases numbered 7, after V lost 4 bases and J lost 1 base. Germline V gene lookup returns CDR1 SGHRS and CDR2 YFSETQ. This CDR3 reads CASSPPGQAQETQYF. The DNA for the CDR3 is TGCGCCAGCAGCCCCCCCGGACAGGCCCAAGAGACCCAGTACTTC.

The chain is built from TRBV29-1 and TRBJ2-1; D ambiguous. The CDR3 has 15 amino acids. Germline assignment: CDR1 SQVTM and CDR2 ANQGSEA. Deletions cut 0 bases from V and 1 base from J, with 10 bases between. Here the CDR3 reads CSVEDDVRSYNEQFF. DNA for the CDR3: TGCAGCGTTGAAGATGACGTCAGGTCCTACAATGAGCAGTTCTTC.

The J gene is TRBJ1-2, the V gene TRBV7-2, with a possible D match to TRBD1 (5 bases). The CDR3 runs to 13 residues. The germline V and J ends were trimmed by 2 bases and 6 bases, with 10 bases remaining between them. In germline, CDR1 is SGHTA, CDR2 FQGNSA. The CDR3 loop is CASSLTPQDGYTF. CDR3 nucleotides: TGTGCCAGCAGCTTAACTCCACAGGATGGCTACACCTTC.

On this clonotype: At one end the junction does not follow the germline gene, possibly because of a read error. The genes are TRBV6-6 and TRBJ2-7; 7 bases fit TRBD1. CDR3 length: 12 amino acids. Germline V gene sequence: CDR1 MNHNY, CDR2 SVGAGI (reference sequence). The CDR3 protein is CASSPAGGQNVF. The CDR3 bases are TGTGCCAGCAGCCCCGCTGGGGGACAGAACGTCTTC.

The gene calls are TRBV2 and TRBJ2-1, with 9 bases that match TRBD2. The CDR3 has 15 amino acids. V lost 5 bases to trimming and J lost 4 bases; unmatched junction nucleotides: 6. CDR1 SNHLY and CDR2 FYNNEI come from the germline V gene. The CDR3 loop reads CASSRVAGVYNEQFF. CDR3 in DNA: TGTGCCAGCAGTAGAGTAGCGGGGGTATACAATGAGCAGTTCTTC. Drawing the rest from reference TRBV2 and TRBJ2-1, the complete variable domain is EPEVTQTPSHQVTQMGQEVILRCVPISNHLYFYWYRQILGQKVEFLVSFYNNEISEKSEIFDDQFSVERPDGSNFTLKIRSTKLEDSAMYFCASSRVAGVYNEQFFGPGTRLTVL.

There are a few counts of this clonotype. The V call is TRBV11-2, the J call TRBJ2-7; weak D call: TRBD2 (5 bases). With 0 bases removed from V and 3 bases from J, the gap between germline ends came to 12 bases. Germline loops: CDR1 SGHAT, CDR2 FQNNGV. The CDR3 has 15 residues. This CDR3 is CASSLDLARGYEQYF. For the CDR3, the DNA is TGTGCCAGCAGCTTAGACCTAGCCCGGGGCTACGAGCAGTACTTC.

The gene calls are TRBV20-1 and TRBJ1-6; D is possibly TRBD1 (6 bases). The CDR3 has 14 residues. Deletions cut 3 bases from V and 9 bases from J, with 15 bases between. Germline CDR1 reads DFQATT; CDR2 reads SNEGSKA (reference sequence). CDR3 DNA: TGCAGTGCTAGTCCCGGGGGCGGCGGTTCACCCCTCCACTTT. Translated: CSASPGGGGSPLHF.

This clonotype has only a few counts. J is TRBJ2-7 and V is TRBV5-1, with D unclear. V was shortened by 2 bases and J by 0 bases, with 12 bases between the two germline ends. Germline V CDR1 and CDR2: SGHRS, YFSETQ. This CDR3 spans 15 amino acids. CDR3 DNA sequence: TGCGCCAGCAGCTTAGAGCCGGGCTACTCCTACGAGCAGTACTTC. Translating it yields CASSLEPGYSYEQYF. The complete variable domain, with remaining parts taken from reference TRBV5-1 and TRBJ2-7, reads KAGVTQTPRYLIKTRGQQVTLSCSPISGHRSVSWYQQTPGQGLQFLFEYFSETQRNKGNFPGRFSGRQFSNSRSEMNVSTLELGDSALYLCASSLEPGYSYEQYFGPGTRLTVT.